This T cell receptor beta chain is drawn from a study of blood T cell repertoires in COVID-19. As originally analysed: The authors estimated nucleated cell counts from reference gene primer amplification. The repertoire was sequenced with immunoSEQ multiplex PCR; TCRdb's copy has only in-frame clones and lacks some. V, J and clone size are those of that table, while D and trimming were read from the DNA. Among 150,000 to 200,000 clones listed, 80% to 90% were seen once. V was shortened by 6 bases and J by 6 bases, with 15 bases between the two germline ends. Per the germline V gene, CDR1 is SGHAT and CDR2 is FQNNGV. CDR3 length: 14 residues.

The TCR originated in a man aged 50 or older with active or convalescent COVID-19. The source material was peripheral blood. The chain employs TRBV11-2 and TRBJ2-1, with D unclear. CDR3 coding DNA: TGTGCCAGCAGTCCTACCCATAGCAGCAATGAGCAGTTCTTC. It is translated as CASSPTHSSNEQFF.